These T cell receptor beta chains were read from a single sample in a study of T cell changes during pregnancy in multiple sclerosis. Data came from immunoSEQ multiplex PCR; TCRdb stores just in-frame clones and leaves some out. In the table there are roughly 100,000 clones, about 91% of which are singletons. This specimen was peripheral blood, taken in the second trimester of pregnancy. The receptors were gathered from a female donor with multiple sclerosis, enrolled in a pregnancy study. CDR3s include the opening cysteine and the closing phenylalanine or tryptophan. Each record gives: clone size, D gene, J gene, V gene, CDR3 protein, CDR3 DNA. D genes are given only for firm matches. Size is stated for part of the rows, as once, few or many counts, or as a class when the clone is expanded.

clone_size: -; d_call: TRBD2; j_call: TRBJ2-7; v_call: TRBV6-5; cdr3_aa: CASSYYPAGGEQYF; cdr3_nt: TGTGCCAGCAGTTACTACCCCGCGGGAGGCGAGCAGTACTTC
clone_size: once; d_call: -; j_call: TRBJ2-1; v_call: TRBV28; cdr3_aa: CASSFPPWRDNEQFF; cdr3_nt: TGTGCCAGCAGTTTTCCTCCTTGGAGGGACAATGAGCAGTTCTTC
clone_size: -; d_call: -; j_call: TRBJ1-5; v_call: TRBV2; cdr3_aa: CASRLTVSNQPQHF; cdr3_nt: TGTGCCAGCAGGCTGACAGTTAGCAATCAGCCCCAGCATTTT
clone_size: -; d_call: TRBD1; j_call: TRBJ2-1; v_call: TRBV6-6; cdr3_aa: CASSQMTGIHNEQFF; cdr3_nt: TGTGCCAGCAGTCAAATGACAGGGATTCACAATGAGCAGTTCTTC
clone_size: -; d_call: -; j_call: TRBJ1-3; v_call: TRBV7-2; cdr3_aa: CASSSSEGNTIYF; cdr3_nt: TGTGCCAGCAGCTCGTCGGAGGGGAACACCATATATTTT
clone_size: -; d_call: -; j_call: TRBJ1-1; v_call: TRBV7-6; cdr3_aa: CASRRGPNTEAFF; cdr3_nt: TGTGCCAGCCGCAGGGGACCGAACACTGAAGCTTTCTTT
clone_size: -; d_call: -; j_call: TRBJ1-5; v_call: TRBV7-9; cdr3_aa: CASSLVGAQPQHF; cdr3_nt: TGTGCCAGCAGCTTAGTGGGGGCTCAGCCCCAGCATTTT
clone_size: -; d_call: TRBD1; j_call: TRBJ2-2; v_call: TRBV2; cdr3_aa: CASGTGNTGELFF; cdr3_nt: TGTGCCAGCGGGACAGGGAACACCGGGGAGCTGTTTTTT
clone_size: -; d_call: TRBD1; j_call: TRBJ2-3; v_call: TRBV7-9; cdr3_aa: CASSLGQGGDTDTQYF; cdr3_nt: TGTGCCAGCAGCTTGGGACAGGGAGGGGACACAGATACGCAGTATTTT
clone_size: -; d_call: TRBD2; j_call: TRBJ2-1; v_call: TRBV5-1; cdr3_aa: CASSVTGTSGSNEQFF; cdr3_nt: TGCGCCAGCAGCGTTACCGGGACTAGCGGGAGCAATGAGCAGTTCTTC
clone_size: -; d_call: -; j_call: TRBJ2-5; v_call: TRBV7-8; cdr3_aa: CASSLGFRAEETQYF; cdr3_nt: TGTGCCAGCAGCTTAGGATTCAGGGCCGAGGAGACCCAGTACTTC
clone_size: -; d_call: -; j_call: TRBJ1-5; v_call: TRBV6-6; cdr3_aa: CASSSRALGGQPQHF; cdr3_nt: TGTGCCAGCAGTAGTAGGGCCTTAGGGGGACAGCCCCAGCATTTT
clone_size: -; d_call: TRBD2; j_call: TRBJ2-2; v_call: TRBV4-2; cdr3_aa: CASSQDQGTSGRALTGELFF; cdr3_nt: TGTGCCAGCAGCCAGGATCAAGGGACTAGCGGGAGGGCCTTGACCGGGGAGCTGTTTTTT
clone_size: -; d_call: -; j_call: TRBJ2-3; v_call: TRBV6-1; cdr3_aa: CASSHYGVATDTQYF; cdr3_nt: TGTGCCAGCAGTCACTACGGCGTGGCCACAGATACGCAGTATTTT
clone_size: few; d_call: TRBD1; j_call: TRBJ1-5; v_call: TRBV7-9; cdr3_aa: CASSPTGSSNQPQHF; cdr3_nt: TGTGCCAGCAGCCCGACAGGGTCCAGCAATCAGCCCCAGCATTTT
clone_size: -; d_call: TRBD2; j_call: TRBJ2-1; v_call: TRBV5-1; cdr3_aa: CASSFGAGVVNEQFF; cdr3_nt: TGCGCCAGCAGCTTCGGGGCGGGAGTCGTCAATGAGCAGTTCTTC
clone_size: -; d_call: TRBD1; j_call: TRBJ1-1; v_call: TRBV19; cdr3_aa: CASTKGQAVNTEAFF; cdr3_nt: TGTGCCAGTACCAAGGGACAGGCCGTGAACACTGAAGCTTTCTTT
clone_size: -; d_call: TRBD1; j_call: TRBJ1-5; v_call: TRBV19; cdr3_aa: CATVHRGGNQPQHF; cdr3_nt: TGTGCCACCGTCCACAGGGGTGGCAATCAGCCCCAGCATTTT
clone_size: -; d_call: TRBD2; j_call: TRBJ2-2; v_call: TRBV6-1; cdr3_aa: CASSEPRGRGRGGATGELFF; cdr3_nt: TGTGCCAGCAGTGAACCCCGTGGTCGGGGGCGGGGGGGCGCCACCGGGGAGCTGTTTTTT
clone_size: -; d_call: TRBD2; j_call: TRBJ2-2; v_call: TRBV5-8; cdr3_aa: CASSETGTRPNTGELFF; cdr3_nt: TGTGCCAGCAGCGAGACCGGGACTAGGCCGAACACCGGGGAGCTGTTTTTT
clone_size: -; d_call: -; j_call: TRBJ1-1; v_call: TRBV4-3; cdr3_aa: CASSLELWGDTEAFF; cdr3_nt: TGCGCCAGCAGCCTGGAATTGTGGGGGGACACTGAAGCTTTCTTT
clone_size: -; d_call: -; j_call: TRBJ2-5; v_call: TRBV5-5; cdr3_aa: CASSFKGKETQYF; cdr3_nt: TGTGCCAGCAGCTTTAAGGGGAAGGAGACCCAGTACTTC
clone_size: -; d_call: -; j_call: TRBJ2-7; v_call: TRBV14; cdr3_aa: CASSSIDRPYEQYF; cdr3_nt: TGTGCCAGCTCCTCGATCGACAGGCCCTACGAGCAGTACTTC
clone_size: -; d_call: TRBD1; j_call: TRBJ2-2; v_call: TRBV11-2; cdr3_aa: CASSFPRGRVGELFF; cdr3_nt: TGTGCCAGCAGCTTCCCGAGGGGGCGCGTCGGGGAGCTGTTTTTT
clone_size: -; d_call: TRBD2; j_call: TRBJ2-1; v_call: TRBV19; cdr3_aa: CASSINPGLAGGEQFF; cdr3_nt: TGTGCCAGTAGTATTAATCCGGGACTAGCGGGAGGGGAGCAGTTCTTC
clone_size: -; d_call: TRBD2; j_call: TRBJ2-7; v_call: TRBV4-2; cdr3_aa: CASSQVAGPGHEQYF; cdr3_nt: TGTGCCAGCAGCCAAGTAGCGGGCCCGGGACACGAGCAGTACTTC